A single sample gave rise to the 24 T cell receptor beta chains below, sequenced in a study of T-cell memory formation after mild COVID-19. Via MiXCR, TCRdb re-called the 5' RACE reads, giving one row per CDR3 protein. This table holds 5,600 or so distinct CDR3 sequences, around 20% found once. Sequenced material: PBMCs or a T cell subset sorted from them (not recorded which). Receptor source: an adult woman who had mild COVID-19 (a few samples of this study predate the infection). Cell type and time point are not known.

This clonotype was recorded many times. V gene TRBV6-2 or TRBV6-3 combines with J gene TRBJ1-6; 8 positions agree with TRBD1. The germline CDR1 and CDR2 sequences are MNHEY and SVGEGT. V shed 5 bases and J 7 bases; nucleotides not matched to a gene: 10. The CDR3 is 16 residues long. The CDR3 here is CASSPWTGSRNSPLHF. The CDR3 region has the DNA TGTGCCAGCAGTCCTTGGACAGGGTCGAGGAATTCACCCCTCCACTTT.

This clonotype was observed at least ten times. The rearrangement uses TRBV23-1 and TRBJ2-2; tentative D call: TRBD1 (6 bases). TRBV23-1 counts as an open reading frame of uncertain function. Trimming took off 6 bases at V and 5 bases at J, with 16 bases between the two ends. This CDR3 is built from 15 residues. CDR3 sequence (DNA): TGCGCCAGCAGAGAACAGGGTAGGAGAACCGGGGAGCTGTTTTTT. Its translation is CASREQGRRTGELFF.

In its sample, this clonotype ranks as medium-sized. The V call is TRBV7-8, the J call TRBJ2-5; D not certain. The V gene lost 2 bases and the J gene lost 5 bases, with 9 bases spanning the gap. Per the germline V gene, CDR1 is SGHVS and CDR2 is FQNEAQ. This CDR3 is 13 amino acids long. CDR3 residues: CASSLIGAETQYF. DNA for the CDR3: TGTGCCAGCAGCTTAATAGGCGCCGAGACCCAGTACTTC.

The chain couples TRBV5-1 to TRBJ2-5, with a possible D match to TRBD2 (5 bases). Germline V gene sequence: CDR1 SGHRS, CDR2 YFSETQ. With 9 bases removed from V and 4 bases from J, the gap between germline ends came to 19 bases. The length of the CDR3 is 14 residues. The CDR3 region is CATTVSGSGETQYF. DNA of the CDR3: TGCGCCACCACCGTCTCGGGGAGCGGAGAGACCCAGTACTTC.

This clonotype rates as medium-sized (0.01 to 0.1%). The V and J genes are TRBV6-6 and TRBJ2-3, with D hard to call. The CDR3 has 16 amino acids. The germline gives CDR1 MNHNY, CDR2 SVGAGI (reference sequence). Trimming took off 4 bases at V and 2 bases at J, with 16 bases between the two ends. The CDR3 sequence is CASSSPQARPTDTQYF. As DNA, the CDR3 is TGTGCCAGCAGTTCTCCCCAAGCTAGGCCCACAGATACGCAGTATTTT.

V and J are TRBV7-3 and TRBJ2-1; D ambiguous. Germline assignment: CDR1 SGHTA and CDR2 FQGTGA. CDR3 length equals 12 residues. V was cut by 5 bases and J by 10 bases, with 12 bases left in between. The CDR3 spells CASSATLGEQFF. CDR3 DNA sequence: TGTGCCAGCAGCGCCACCCTGGGCGAGCAGTTCTTC.

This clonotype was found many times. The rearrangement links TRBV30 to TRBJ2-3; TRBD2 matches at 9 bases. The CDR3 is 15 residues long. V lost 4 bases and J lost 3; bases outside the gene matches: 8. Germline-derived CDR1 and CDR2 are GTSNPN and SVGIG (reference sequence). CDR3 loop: CAWNAGGLGTDTQYF. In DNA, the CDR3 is TGTGCCTGGAATGCGGGGGGGCTTGGTACAGATACGCAGTATTTT.

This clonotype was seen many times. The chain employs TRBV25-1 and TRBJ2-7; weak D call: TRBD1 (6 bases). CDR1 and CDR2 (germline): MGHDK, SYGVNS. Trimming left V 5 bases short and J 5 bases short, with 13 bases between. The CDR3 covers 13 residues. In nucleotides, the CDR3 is TGTGCCAGCAGTTTGCAGGGGATAGACGAGCAGTACTTC. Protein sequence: CASSLQGIDEQYF.

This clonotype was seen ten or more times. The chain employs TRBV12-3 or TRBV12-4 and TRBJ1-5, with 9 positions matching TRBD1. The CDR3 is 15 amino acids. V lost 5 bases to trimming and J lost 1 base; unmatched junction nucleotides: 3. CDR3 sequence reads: CASSRGQGSNQPQHF. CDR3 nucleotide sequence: TGTGCCAGCAGTCGTGGACAGGGGAGCAATCAGCCCCAGCATTTT.

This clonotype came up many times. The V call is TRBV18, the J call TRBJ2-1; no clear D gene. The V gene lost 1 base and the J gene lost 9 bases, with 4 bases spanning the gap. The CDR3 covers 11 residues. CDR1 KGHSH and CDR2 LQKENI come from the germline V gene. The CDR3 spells CASSPRVEQFF. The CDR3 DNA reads TGTGCCAGCTCACCACGTGTTGAGCAGTTCTTC.

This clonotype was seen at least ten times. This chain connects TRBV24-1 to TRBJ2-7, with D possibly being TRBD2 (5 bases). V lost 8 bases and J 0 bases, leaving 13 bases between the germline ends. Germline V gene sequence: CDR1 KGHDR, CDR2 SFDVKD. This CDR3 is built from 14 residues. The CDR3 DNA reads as TGTGCCACCATTGGACTTGGGAGCTCCTACGAGCAGTACTTC. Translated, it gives CATIGLGSSYEQYF.

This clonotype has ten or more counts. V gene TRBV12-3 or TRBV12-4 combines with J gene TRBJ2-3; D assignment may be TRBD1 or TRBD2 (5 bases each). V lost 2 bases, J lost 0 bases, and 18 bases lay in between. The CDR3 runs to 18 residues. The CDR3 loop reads CASSLSPGTEKSTDTQYF. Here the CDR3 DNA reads TGTGCCAGCAGTTTATCCCCAGGGACCGAAAAAAGCACAGATACGCAGTATTTT.

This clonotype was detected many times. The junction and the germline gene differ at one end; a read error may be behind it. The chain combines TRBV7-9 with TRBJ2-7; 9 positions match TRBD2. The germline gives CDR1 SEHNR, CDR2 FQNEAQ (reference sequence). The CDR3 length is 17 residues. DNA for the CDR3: TGTGCCAGCAGCTTAGCGACCTTAGCGGGGGATTCCTACGAGAAGTACTTC. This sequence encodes CASSLATLAGDSYEKYF.

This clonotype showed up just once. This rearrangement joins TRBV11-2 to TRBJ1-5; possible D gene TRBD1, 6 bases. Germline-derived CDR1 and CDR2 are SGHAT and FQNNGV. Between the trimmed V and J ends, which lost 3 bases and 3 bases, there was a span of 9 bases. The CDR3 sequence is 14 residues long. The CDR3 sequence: CASSLGHNNQPQHF. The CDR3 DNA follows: TGTGCCAGCAGCTTGGGACACAACAATCAGCCCCAGCATTTT.

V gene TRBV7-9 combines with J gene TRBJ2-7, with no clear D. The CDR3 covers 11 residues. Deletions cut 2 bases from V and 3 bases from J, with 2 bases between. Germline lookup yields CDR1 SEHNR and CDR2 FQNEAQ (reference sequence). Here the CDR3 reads CASSLSYEQYF. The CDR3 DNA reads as TGTGCCAGCAGCTTAAGCTACGAGCAGTACTTC.

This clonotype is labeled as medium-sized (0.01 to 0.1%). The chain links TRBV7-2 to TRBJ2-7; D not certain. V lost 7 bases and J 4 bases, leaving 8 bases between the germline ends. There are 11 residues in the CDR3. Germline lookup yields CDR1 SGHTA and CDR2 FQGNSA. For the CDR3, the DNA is TGTGCCAGCACCCAGGCGTACGAGCAGTACTTC. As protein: CASTQAYEQYF. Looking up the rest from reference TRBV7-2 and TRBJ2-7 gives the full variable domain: GAGVSQSPSNKVTEKGKDVELRCDPISGHTALYWYRQSLGQGLEFLIYFQGNSAPDKSGLPSDRFSAERTGGSVSTLTIQRTQQEDSAVYLCASTQAYEQYFGPGTRLTVT.

CDR3 nucleotides: TGTGCCAGCAGCCCCCGCGTGGGACTCATTCAGTACTTC. Protein: CASSPRVGLIQYF. V usage is TRBV9 and J usage is TRBJ2-4; weak D call: TRBD2 (6 bases). V lost 4 bases, J lost 9 bases, and 14 bases lay in between. The CDR3 consists of 13 residues. The germline CDR1 and CDR2 sequences are SGDLS and YYNGEE.

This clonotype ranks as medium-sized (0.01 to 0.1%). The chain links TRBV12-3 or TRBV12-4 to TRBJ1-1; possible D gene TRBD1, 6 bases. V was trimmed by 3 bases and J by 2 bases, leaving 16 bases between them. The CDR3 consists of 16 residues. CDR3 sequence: CASSFASGGINTEAFF. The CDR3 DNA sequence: TGTGCCAGCAGTTTCGCGTCCGGGGGCATCAACACTGAAGCTTTCTTT.

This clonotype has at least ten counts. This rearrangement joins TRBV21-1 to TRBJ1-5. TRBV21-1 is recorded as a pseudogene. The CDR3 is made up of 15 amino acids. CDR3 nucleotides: TGTGCCAGCAGCGATCCCGCAGGTAGGAGGCAGCCCCAGCATTTT. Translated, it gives CASSDPAGRRQPQHF.

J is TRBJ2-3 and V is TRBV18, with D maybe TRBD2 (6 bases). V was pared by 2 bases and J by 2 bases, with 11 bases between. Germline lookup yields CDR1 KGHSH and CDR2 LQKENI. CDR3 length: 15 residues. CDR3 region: CASSPMEGDTDTQYF. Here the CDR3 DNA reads TGTGCCAGCTCACCAATGGAGGGTGACACAGATACGCAGTATTTT.

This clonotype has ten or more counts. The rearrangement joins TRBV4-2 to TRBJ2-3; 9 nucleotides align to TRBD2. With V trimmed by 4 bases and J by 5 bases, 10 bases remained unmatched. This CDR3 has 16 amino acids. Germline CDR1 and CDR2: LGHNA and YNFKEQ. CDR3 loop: CASSPRGSGGEDTQYF. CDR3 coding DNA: TGTGCCAGCAGCCCCCGAGGTAGCGGGGGAGAAGATACGCAGTATTTT.

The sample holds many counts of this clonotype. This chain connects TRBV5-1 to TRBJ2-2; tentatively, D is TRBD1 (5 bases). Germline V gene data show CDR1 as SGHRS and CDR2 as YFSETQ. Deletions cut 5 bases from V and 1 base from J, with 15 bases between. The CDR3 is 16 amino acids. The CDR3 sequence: CASSFSGIGNTGELFF. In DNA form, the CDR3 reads TGCGCCAGCAGTTTTTCAGGGATCGGGAACACCGGGGAGCTGTTTTTT.

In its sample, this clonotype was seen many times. This CDR3 reads CATSILTTYNEQFF. CDR3 in DNA: TGTGCCACCAGCATCCTTACAACCTACAATGAGCAGTTCTTC. This chain joins TRBV15 and TRBJ2-1; D not resolved. The CDR3 is made up of 14 amino acids. Germline assignment: CDR1 LNHNV and CDR2 YYDKDF (reference sequence). The germline V and J ends were trimmed by 4 bases and 2 bases, with 9 bases remaining between them.

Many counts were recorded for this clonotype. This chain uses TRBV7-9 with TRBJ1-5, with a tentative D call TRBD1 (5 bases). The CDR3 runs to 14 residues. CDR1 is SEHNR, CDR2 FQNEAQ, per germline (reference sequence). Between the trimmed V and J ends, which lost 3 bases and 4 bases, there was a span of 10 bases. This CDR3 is CASSLSGGNQPQHF. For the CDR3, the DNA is TGTGCCAGCAGCTTGAGTGGGGGTAATCAGCCCCAGCATTTT.